Listed below are T cell receptor beta chains from one sample, sequenced in a study of control samples from healthy donors and cancer patients. Libraries were prepared by immunoSEQ multiplex PCR; TCRdb keeps only in-frame clonotypes and omits some of them. The sample records 150,000 to 200,000 clones, roughly 90% being singletons. The source material was blood. The receptors were sampled from a woman aged 50 to 60 in good health. Both conserved end residues are part of each CDR3.

TRBV10-3	TRBJ2-3	CAISPGTYTEDTQYF
TRBV6-1	TRBJ2-1	CASSEIRGSYNEQFF
TRBV5-1	TRBJ2-5	CASSLSTSGQETQYF
TRBV10-3	TRBJ2-1	CAINTAGEQFF
TRBV3-1/TRBV3-2	TRBJ1-2	CASSQVRGAVYGYTF
TRBV4-2	TRBJ1-2	CASSQGTGGYGYTF
TRBV5-1	TRBJ2-7	CASSPGGPVDEQYF
TRBV3-1/TRBV3-2	TRBJ1-2	CASSQEYRGSGYTF
TRBV28	TRBJ1-5	CASSLWLRAGGNQPQHF
TRBV10-3	TRBJ1-2	CAISGRGTNYGYTF
TRBV3-1/TRBV3-2	TRBJ1-2	CASSQVVRGRNYGYTF
TRBV7-2	TRBJ2-3	CASSLLRGATDTQYF
TRBV7-2	TRBJ2-7	CASSRGPYEQYF
TRBV2	TRBJ1-5	CASSAGQYSNQPQHF
TRBV18	TRBJ2-7	CASSPRILGQGEAYEQYF
TRBV30	TRBJ1-5	CAWSVIQGGGQHF
TRBV18	TRBJ1-5	CASSPTEALDQPQHF
TRBV3-1/TRBV3-2	TRBJ1-3	CASSHRQGNTIYF